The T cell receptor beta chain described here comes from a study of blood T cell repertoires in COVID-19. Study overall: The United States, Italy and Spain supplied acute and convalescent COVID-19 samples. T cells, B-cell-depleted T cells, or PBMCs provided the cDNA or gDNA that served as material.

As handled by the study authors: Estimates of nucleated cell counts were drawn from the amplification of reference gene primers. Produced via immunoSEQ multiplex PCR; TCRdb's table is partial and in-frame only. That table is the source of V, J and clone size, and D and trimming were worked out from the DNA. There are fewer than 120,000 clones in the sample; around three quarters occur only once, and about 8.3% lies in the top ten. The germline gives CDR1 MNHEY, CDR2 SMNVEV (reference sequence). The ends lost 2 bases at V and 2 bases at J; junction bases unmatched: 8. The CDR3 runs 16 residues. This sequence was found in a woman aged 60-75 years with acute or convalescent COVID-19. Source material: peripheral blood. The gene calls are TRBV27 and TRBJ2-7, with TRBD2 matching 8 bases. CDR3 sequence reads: CASSLTGGSHPYEQYF. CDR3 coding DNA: TGTGCCAGCAGTTTAACGGGAGGGTCCCATCCCTACGAGCAGTACTTC.